This record concerns one TCR beta chain sequence. Its antigen target is currently unknown. Base qualities are not at hand, and no much larger clone is one base apart. This sample was included in a study of Ad26.COV2.S vaccination and SARS-CoV-2 variants (dated by TCRdb to the early 2020s). For context, the study as a whole: Vaccine-arm donors were drawn from COV1001, a multicentre, randomized, double-blind, placebo-controlled phase I-IIa trial of Ad26.COV2.S in healthy adults. Trial participants were randomized into five groups of five: low-dose or high-dose Ad26.COV2.S given once or twice, or placebo on both occasions. TCRbeta repertoire sequencing served as the tool for gauging how specific and how broad the SARS-CoV-2-reactive T cell receptors were following Ad26.COV2.S vaccination. Ad26.COV2.S was administered intramuscularly at a dose of 5x10^10 or 1x10^11 viral particles, either as one shot or as two shots given 56 days apart. Investigators remained blinded to trial group allocation during experiments and outcome assessment. The TCR-sequenced set comprised approximately 32 samples: around 20 Ad26.COV2.S vaccine recipients, 5 placebo recipients and 8 SARS-CoV-2 convalescent individuals. What the authors observed across the whole study: Vaccine and placebo recipients had comparable non-spike TCR breadth, which fits with the vaccine containing only spike. The study was not powered for comparison of responses between vaccine doses or regimens. Compared with placebo recipients, Ad26.COV2.S recipients showed higher spike-specific TCR breadth (P = 0.0014). After vaccination, spike-specific CD8+ and CD4+ T cell responses were reported to show substantial breadth. It was noted by the authors that total T cell responses may have been underestimated by the TCR breadth and depth analyses.

TCRbeta CDR3 regions were sequenced with the immunoSEQ Assay. After extraction, genomic DNA underwent amplification by bias-controlled multiplex PCR, followed by high-throughput sequencing. In the original analysis: To quantify the absolute abundance of every unique TCRbeta CDR3 region, sequences were collapsed and filtered. T cell fraction was estimated by normalization of TCRbeta template counts to usable DNA, with usable DNA being measured through amplification of reference genes present in all nucleated cells. Repertoire TCRs were annotated as SARS-CoV-2-specific when V gene, CDR3 amino acid sequence and J gene were exactly matched to a known reactive TCR set. The reference SARS-CoV-2 TCR set was derived from MIRA and filtered for enrichment in COVID-19-positive ImmuneCODE repertoires, a step that removed public or cross-reactive TCRs. Drawing on the MIRA antigens, annotated TCRs were analysed further at the level of specific ORF or position within ORF. Breadth was defined as the number of annotated unique rearrangements divided by the total number of unique productive rearrangements, and depth was defined as the summed frequency of the annotated unique rearrangements. TCR breadth was compared between groups using two-sided Wilcoxon rank-sum tests. Entries here come from immuneACCESS through TCRdb and include only in-frame sequences with V and J called. Some clones fail to appear in such tables; in the studies checked, an unresolved V gene covers under half of the shortfall, and the cause of the remainder is unknown. Clone size and V and J calls were adopted from that table, with D and trimming inferred from the DNA. The sample table holds roughly 500,000 clones, of which roughly nine tenths were seen once. Of the sample, 2.5% is held by the ten largest clones.

The sample's treatment or condition, from its label and the paper: around 19 received Ad26.COV2.S at low or high dose, single or two shots; several received placebo; per-sample allocation not given. For vaccine and placebo recipients, the sequenced repertoires came from samples collected on day 63 after the first injection. In Cohort 1b, about 27 adults aged 18-55 years were enrolled at a single site in Boston, USA, between 29 July and 7 August 2020. Ad26.COV2.S was a replication-incompetent adenovirus type 26 vector expressing a prefusion-stabilized SARS-CoV-2 spike protein from the original Wuhan strain. From cysteine to phenylalanine, the CDR3 is 14 amino acids long. The only DNA kept is the CDR3, 42 bases in frame from the first base. As encoded in the germline V gene, CDR1 is SGHTA while CDR2 is FQGNSA. The junction carries 20 bases between V and J, which are trimmed by 5 bases and 13 bases respectively.

This sequence originates from a person aged 18-65 years who received the Ad26.COV2.S COVID-19 vaccine or a placebo. Here the chain combines TRBV7-2 and TRBJ2-2; the D gene is possibly TRBD1 or TRBD2, each agreeing over 5 bases. The specimen comprised peripheral blood, sampled in a trial of Ad26.COV2.S vaccine versus placebo. The CDR3 region has the sequence CASSPAPMGEGLFF. The nucleotides read TGTGCCAGCAGCCCGGCACCGATGGGGGAAGGGCTGTTTTTT.